These 14 T cell receptor beta chains came from one sample sequenced in a study of T cells in Graves' hyperthyroidism and ophthalmopathy. Authors of the study amplified TCR beta CDR3 regions from RNA transcripts. TCR CDR3 regions were first amplified by RT-PCR with HTBI primers. TCRdb redid the calling of the multiplex PCR reads with MiXCR, one entry per CDR3 protein. The sample yields hundreds of thousands of distinct CDR3 sequences, roughly 37% seen once. Sequencing was carried out using blood. Receptors originate from a young man with Graves' hyperthyroidism.

This clonotype has a count of ten or more. V usage is TRBV19 and J usage is TRBJ1-5, with a tentative D call TRBD1 (6 bases). Germline loops: CDR1 LNHDA, CDR2 SQIVND (reference sequence). The germline V and J ends were trimmed by 10 bases and 7 bases, with 14 bases remaining between them. CDR3 length: 12 amino acids. As DNA, the CDR3 is TGTGCCACCTTAGGGGGGGGACAGCCCCAGCATTTT. Translation gives CATLGGGQPQHF.

In this sample, this clonotype turned up many times. The chain links TRBV29-1 to TRBJ2-5; 9 bases map to TRBD2. The germline V gene encodes CDR1 SQVTM and CDR2 ANQGSEA. V lost 7 bases and J lost 3; bases outside the gene matches: 6. The CDR3 loop spans 13 amino acids. The CDR3 sequence is CSGRLAEEETQYF. CDR3 in DNA: TGCAGCGGACGACTAGCGGAGGAAGAGACCCAGTACTTC.

To note about this clonotype: An end of the junction differs from the germline gene, which may be a read error. V gene TRBV7-3 combines with J gene TRBJ2-2; possibly TRBD1 for D (6 bases). Germline V gene lookup returns CDR1 SGHTA and CDR2 FQGTGA. CDR3 length: 14 amino acids. The CDR3 sequence is CASSQETGTGELFF. CDR3 nucleotide sequence: TGCGCCAGCAGCCAAGAAACAGGGACCGGGGAGCTGTTTTTT.

This clonotype has a count of ten or more. The genes are TRBV24-1 and TRBJ1-5, with D perhaps TRBD1 (5 bases). Germline V gene data show CDR1 as KGHDR and CDR2 as SFDVKD. CDR3 length equals 13 residues. V lost 6 bases, J lost 3 bases, and 8 bases lay in between. The CDR3 loop reads CATSWDYNQPQHF. CDR3 DNA sequence: TGTGCCACCAGTTGGGACTACAATCAGCCCCAGCATTTT.

The chain is built from TRBV7-8 and TRBJ2-7; D remains ambiguous. CDR1 is SGHVS, CDR2 FQNEAQ, per germline. V dropped 1 base and J dropped 6 bases, with 13 bases sitting between them. This CDR3 region has 14 residues. The CDR3 loop is CASSLDLAATEQYF. The CDR3 DNA follows: TGTGCCAGCAGCTTAGATCTGGCGGCGACCGAGCAGTACTTC.

This clonotype has at least ten counts. This sequence joins TRBV29-1 and TRBJ1-1; no clear D. Trimming took 4 bases from V and 1 from J, leaving 7 bases between them. CDR1 and CDR2 from the germline V gene are SQVTM and ANQGSEA. CDR3 size: 12 residues. This chain's CDR3 is CSVARPNTEAFF. The CDR3 nucleotides read TGCAGCGTTGCCAGGCCGAACACTGAAGCTTTCTTT. Full variable domain (remainder filled in from reference TRBV29-1 and TRBJ1-1): SAVISQKPSRDICQRGTSLTIQCQVDSQVTMMFWYRQQPGQSLTLIATANQGSEATYESGFVIDKFPISRPNLTFSTLTVSNMSPEDSSIYLCSVARPNTEAFFGQGTRLTVV.

The table lists this clonotype with many counts. This chain uses TRBV7-9 with TRBJ1-1; D might be TRBD1 (6 bases). With 5 bases removed from V and 3 bases from J, the gap between germline ends came to 13 bases. The CDR3 covers 14 residues. Per germline, CDR1 SEHNR and CDR2 FQNEAQ (reference sequence). The CDR3 spells CASSDRGGDTEAFF. The DNA of the CDR3 is TGTGCCAGCAGCGACCGAGGGGGGGACACTGAAGCTTTCTTT.

The table lists this clonotype with many counts. The chain couples TRBV19 to TRBJ2-5, with D possibly matching TRBD2 (5 bases). The CDR3 is made up of 15 amino acids. The germline V gene has CDR1 LNHDA and CDR2 SQIVND (reference sequence). Trimming took 5 bases from V and 1 from J, leaving 14 bases between them. CDR3 sequence: CASSSRAVPQETQYF. CDR3 coding DNA: TGTGCCAGTAGTTCCCGAGCGGTACCCCAAGAGACCCAGTACTTC.

This clonotype was observed a few times. The chain employs TRBV5-1 and TRBJ2-5; D not resolved. Trimming took 7 bases from V and 3 from J, leaving 16 bases between them. This CDR3 contains 14 residues. The germline V gene has CDR1 SGHRS and CDR2 YFSETQ. The CDR3 reads CASGLGAPKETQYF. The CDR3 nucleotides are TGCGCCAGCGGTCTTGGAGCGCCCAAAGAGACCCAGTACTTC.

The chain carries TRBV10-3 and TRBJ1-4; perhaps TRBD1 as D (5 bases). V was shortened by 3 bases and J by 7 bases, with 9 bases between the two germline ends. The CDR3 runs to 13 residues. The germline gives CDR1 ENHRY, CDR2 SYGVKD. CDR3 coding DNA: TGTGCCATCAGTGACAGGGATCCTGAAAAACTGTTTTTT. It encodes CAISDRDPEKLFF.

This clonotype showed up many times. V is TRBV19 and J is TRBJ1-1, with TRBD1 as a possible D gene (6 bases). The CDR3 runs to 13 residues. Germline V gives CDR1 LNHDA, CDR2 SQIVND (reference sequence). V was shortened by 1 base and J by 6 bases, with 9 bases between the two germline ends. This CDR3 reads CASSIVGGSEAFF. CDR3 in DNA: TGTGCCAGTAGTATAGTGGGGGGCTCTGAAGCTTTCTTT.

V usage is TRBV7-2 and J usage is TRBJ2-2; TRBD2 matches 8 bases. CDR3 length: 14 amino acids. V trimming: 5 bases; J trimming: 3 bases; junction bases outside the gene matches: 2. The germline gives CDR1 SGHTA, CDR2 FQGNSA. CDR3 coding DNA: TGTGCCAGCAGCCCCGGGAGGGACACCGGGGAGCTGTTTTTT. It yields the protein CASSPGRDTGELFF.

The rearrangement joins TRBV5-1 to TRBJ1-6; TRBD1 matches at 7 bases. J gave up 13 bases and V 6 bases, and 13 bases lay outside the gene matches. This CDR3 is 14 amino acids long. CDR1 is SGHRS and CDR2 is YFSETQ in the germline V gene. The CDR3 nucleotides read TGCGCCAGCAAAGCAGGGGGTGGCAATCAGCCCCTCCACTTT. Residues: CASKAGGGNQPLHF.

There are many counts of this clonotype. The CDR3 region is CASSLAPTSATNEKLFF. Written as DNA, the CDR3 is TGTGCCAGCAGCTTAGCCCCCACCTCTGCAACTAATGAAAAACTGTTTTTT. The V gene is TRBV7-6, the J gene TRBJ1-4; no firm D call. The V end lost 0 bases, the J end lost 0 bases, and 11 bases lay between the germline ends. The germline V gene encodes CDR1 SGHVS and CDR2 FNYEAQ. The CDR3 totals 17 residues.